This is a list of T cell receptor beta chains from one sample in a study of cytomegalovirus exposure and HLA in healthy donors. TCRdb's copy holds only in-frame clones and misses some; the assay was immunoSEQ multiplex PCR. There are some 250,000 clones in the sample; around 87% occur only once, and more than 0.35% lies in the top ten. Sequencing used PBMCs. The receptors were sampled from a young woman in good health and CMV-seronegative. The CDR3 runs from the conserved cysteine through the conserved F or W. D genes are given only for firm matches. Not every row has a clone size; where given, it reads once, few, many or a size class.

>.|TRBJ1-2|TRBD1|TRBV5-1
CASSLWTGSTGGYTF
TGCGCCAGCAGCTTGTGGACAGGGTCCACGGGGGGCTACACCTTC
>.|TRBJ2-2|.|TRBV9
CASSVGSSTANTGELFF
TGTGCCAGCAGCGTAGGGTCAAGCACCGCGAACACCGGGGAGCTGTTTTTT
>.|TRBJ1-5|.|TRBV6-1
CASKVEASNQPQHF
TGTGCCAGCAAAGTTGAGGCTAGCAATCAGCCCCAGCATTTT
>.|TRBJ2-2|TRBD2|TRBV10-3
CAIRREGGGNTGELFF
TGTGCCATCCGCCGAGAGGGCGGGGGGAACACCGGGGAGCTGTTTTTT
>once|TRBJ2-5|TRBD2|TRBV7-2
CASSLVAGGYQETQYF
TGTGCCAGCAGCCTCGTAGCGGGGGGGTACCAAGAGACCCAGTACTTC
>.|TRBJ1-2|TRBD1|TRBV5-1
CASTGQDLGGYTF
TGCGCCAGCACCGGACAGGATCTGGGTGGCTACACCTTC
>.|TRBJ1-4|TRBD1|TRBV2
CASSGDRGEKLFF
TGTGCCAGCAGTGGGGACAGGGGTGAAAAACTGTTTTTT
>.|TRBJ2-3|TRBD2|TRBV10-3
CAISDGGVVTDTQYF
TGTGCCATCAGTGACGGGGGGGTCGTGACAGATACGCAGTATTTT
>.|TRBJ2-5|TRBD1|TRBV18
CASSPGQGATYAETQYF
TGTGCCAGCTCGCCAGGGCAGGGGGCGACCTATGCTGAGACCCAGTACTTC
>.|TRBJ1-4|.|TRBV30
CAWSYGGSDEKLFF
TGTGCCTGGAGTTACGGAGGGTCTGATGAAAAACTGTTTTTT
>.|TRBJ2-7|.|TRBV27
CASSFLNRNTEQYF
TGTGCCAGCAGTTTCCTGAACAGAAATACCGAGCAGTACTTC
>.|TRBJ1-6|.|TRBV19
CASSMWGGNNSPLHF
TGTGCCAGTAGTATGTGGGGAGGGAACAATTCACCCCTCCACTTT
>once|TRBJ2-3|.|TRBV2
CASSEEDAGADTQYF
TGTGCCAGCAGTGAAGAAGACGCCGGGGCAGATACGCAGTATTTT
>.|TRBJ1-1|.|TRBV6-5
CASSYSSGVSTEAFF
TGTGCCAGCAGTTACTCTTCAGGGGTGAGCACTGAAGCTTTCTTT
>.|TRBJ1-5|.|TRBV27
CASSLNSLEPQHF
TGTGCCAGCAGTTTAAACAGTTTAGAGCCCCAGCATTTT
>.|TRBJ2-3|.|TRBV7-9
CASSLAGRGSTDTQYF
TGTGCCAGCAGCTTAGCTGGGCGGGGTAGCACAGATACGCAGTATTTT
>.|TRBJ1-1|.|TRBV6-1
CASSSQGNTEAFF
TGTGCCAGCAGCTCACAGGGGAACACTGAAGCTTTCTTT
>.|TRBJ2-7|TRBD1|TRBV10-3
CAISRTGGASSPPYEQYF
TGTGCCATCAGCCGCACAGGGGGCGCCTCGTCTCCCCCCTACGAGCAGTACTTC
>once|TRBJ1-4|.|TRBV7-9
CASSPGRGDEKLFF
TGTGCCAGCAGCCCGGGGAGGGGTGATGAAAAACTGTTTTTT
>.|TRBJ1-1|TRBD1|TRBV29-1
CSAGQGDTEAFF
TGCAGCGCGGGACAGGGAGACACTGAAGCTTTCTTT
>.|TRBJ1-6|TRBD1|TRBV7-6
CASSLGSPGGGSPLHF
TGTGCCAGCAGCTTAGGATCCCCAGGGGGCGGATCACCCCTCCACTTT
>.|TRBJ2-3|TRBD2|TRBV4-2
CASSQVRSGGPRDDTQYF
TGTGCCAGCAGCCAAGTTCGGAGCGGGGGGCCAAGAGACGATACGCAGTATTTT
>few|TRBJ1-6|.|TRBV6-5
CASSYNRDTYNSPLHF
TGTGCCAGCAGTTACAATCGGGACACCTATAATTCACCCCTCCACTTT
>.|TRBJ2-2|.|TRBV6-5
CASSYDRFTGELFF
TGTGCCAGCAGTTACGACAGATTTACCGGGGAGCTGTTTTTT
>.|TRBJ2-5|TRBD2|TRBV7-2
CASSLSGGPGETQYF
TGTGCCAGCAGCTTATCGGGGGGGCCTGGAGAGACCCAGTACTTC
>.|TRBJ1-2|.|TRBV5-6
CASSLWVVRNHLGGYTF
TGTGCCAGCAGCTTGTGGGTGGTGCGGAACCACTTAGGTGGCTACACCTTC
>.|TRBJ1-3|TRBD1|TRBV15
CATSRGQGTGNTIYF
TGTGCCACCAGCAGAGGACAGGGCACTGGAAACACCATATATTTT
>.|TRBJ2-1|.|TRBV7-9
CASSLAIRGSYNEQFF
TGTGCCAGCAGCTTAGCTATACGGGGCTCCTACAATGAGCAGTTCTTC
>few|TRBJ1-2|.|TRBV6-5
CASAGQWDHGYTF
TGTGCCAGTGCAGGACAGTGGGATCATGGCTACACCTTC
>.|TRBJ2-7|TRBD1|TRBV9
CASSPAQGASYEQYF
TGTGCCAGCAGCCCCGCACAGGGGGCCTCCTACGAGCAGTACTTC
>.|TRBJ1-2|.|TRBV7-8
CASSLLTEGNYGYTF
TGTGCCAGCAGCTTATTAACGGAGGGAAACTATGGCTACACCTTC
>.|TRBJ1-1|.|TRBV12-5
CASGFDSSQEAFF
TGTGCTAGTGGATTCGACAGCTCCCAAGAAGCTTTCTTT
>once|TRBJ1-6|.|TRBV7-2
CASSSYGGPLHF
TGTGCCAGCAGCTCCTATGGGGGGCCCCTCCACTTT
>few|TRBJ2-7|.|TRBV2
CANSEDSRSYEQYF
TGTGCCAACTCGGAGGACAGCCGCTCCTACGAGCAGTACTTC
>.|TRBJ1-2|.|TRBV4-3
CASSQYRFIRYGYTF
TGCGCCAGCAGCCAATACAGGTTCATAAGGTATGGCTACACCTTC
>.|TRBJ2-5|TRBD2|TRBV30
CAWSTSGEPWAQYF
TGTGCCTGGAGTACTAGCGGTGAGCCTTGGGCCCAGTACTTC
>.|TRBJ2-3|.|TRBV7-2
CASSLVGGVSTDTQYF
TGTGCCAGCAGCTTAGTTGGAGGGGTTAGCACAGATACGCAGTATTTT
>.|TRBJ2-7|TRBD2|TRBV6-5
CASSLSGGTSYEQYF
TGTGCCAGCAGCCTTAGCGGGGGGACCTCCTACGAGCAGTACTTC
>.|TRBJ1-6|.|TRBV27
CASGMGQNNSPLHF
TGTGCCAGCGGTATGGGACAAAACAATTCACCCCTCCACTTT
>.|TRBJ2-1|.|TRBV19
CASSIGRESAFF
TGTGCCAGTAGTATAGGAAGGGAGTCGGCGTTCTTC
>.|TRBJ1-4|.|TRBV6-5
CASSGLGGTNEKLFF
TGTGCCAGCAGTGGCTTAGGAGGCACTAATGAAAAACTGTTTTTT
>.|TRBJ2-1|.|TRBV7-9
CASSPAGSEQFF
TGTGCCAGCAGCCCTGCCGGGTCTGAGCAGTTCTTC
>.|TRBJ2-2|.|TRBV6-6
CASMTGTRNTGELFF
TGTGCCAGCATGACCGGGACAAGGAACACCGGGGAGCTGTTTTTT
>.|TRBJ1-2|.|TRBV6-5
CASSPYSYGYTF
TGTGCCAGCAGTCCTTACAGCTATGGCTACACCTTC
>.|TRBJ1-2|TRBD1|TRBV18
CASSPGQRANYGYTF
TGTGCCAGCTCACCGGGACAGCGAGCTAACTATGGCTACACCTTC
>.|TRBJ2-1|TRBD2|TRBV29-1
CSVLGTSGLNEQFF
TGCAGCGTTCTTGGGACTAGCGGCCTCAATGAGCAGTTCTTC
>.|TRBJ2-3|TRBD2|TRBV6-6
CASSTGLENTDTQYF
TGTGCCAGCAGTACCGGACTAGAAAACACAGATACGCAGTATTTT
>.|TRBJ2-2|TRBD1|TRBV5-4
CASSLDRGGLFF
TGTGCCAGCAGTCTGGACAGGGGGGGGCTGTTTTTT
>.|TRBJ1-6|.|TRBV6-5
CASSLERRRDSPLHF
TGTGCCAGCAGTTTGGAGAGAAGGCGGGATTCACCCCTCCACTTT
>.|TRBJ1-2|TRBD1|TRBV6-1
CASSEFEGAMRMGYTF
TGTGCCAGCAGTGAATTTGAGGGGGCAATGAGAATGGGCTACACCTTC